A selection of T cell receptor beta chains follows, all from one sample in a study of PD-1 blockade in mismatch repair-deficient tumors. Data came from immunoSEQ multiplex PCR; TCRdb stores just in-frame clones and leaves some out. The sample holds approximately 130,000 clones, around 87% seen once. Sequenced material: peripheral blood, taken 44 weeks after starting pembrolizumab. Receptors were obtained from an adult with mismatch repair-deficient cancer. CDR3s include the opening cysteine and the closing phenylalanine or tryptophan. A D gene is named only where the DNA matches it firmly. Size is omitted from some rows. Given values are once, few, many or a class for expanded clones.

d_gene	v_gene	abundance	j_gene	CDR3aa	CDR3nt
TRBD2	TRBV6-5	NA	TRBJ2-3	CASSYSTSGSLNTQYF	TGTGCCAGCAGTTACTCGACTAGCGGGAGTCTAAATACGCAGTATTTT
NA	TRBV29-1	NA	TRBJ1-1	CSVDTGGEAFF	TGCAGCGTTGACACCGGGGGTGAAGCTTTCTTT
TRBD2	TRBV4-3	NA	TRBJ2-7	CASSQEALAGASYEQYF	TGCGCCAGCAGCCAAGAGGCGTTAGCGGGAGCTTCCTACGAGCAGTACTTC
TRBD2	TRBV27	NA	TRBJ2-3	CASSLYPAGGGTDTQYF	TGTGCCAGCAGTTTATATCCGGCGGGAGGGGGCACAGATACGCAGTATTTT
NA	TRBV28	NA	TRBJ2-7	CASSLDRTYEQYF	TGTGCCAGCAGTTTAGACAGAACCTACGAGCAGTACTTC
TRBD2	TRBV18	NA	TRBJ2-1	CASSPPRTSAHNEQFF	TGTGCCAGCTCACCACCGAGGACTAGCGCGCACAATGAGCAGTTCTTC
NA	TRBV25-1	NA	TRBJ1-2	CASFSGYTF	TGTGCCAGCTTCAGTGGCTACACCTTC
NA	TRBV4-1	NA	TRBJ2-1	CASSQDTPLGDEQFF	TGCGCCAGCAGCCAAGATACCCCCCTCGGAGATGAGCAGTTCTTC
NA	TRBV29-1	few	TRBJ2-2	CSVDRGGELFF	TGCAGCGTTGATCGGGGCGGGGAGCTGTTTTTT
TRBD2	TRBV9	NA	TRBJ2-1	CASSSRLAGVDEQFF	TGTGCCAGCAGCTCAAGACTAGCGGGAGTGGATGAGCAGTTCTTC
NA	TRBV7-2	NA	TRBJ2-3	CASSLRERGTQYF	TGTGCCAGCAGCTTAAGAGAGAGAGGAACGCAGTATTTT
TRBD1	TRBV4-1	NA	TRBJ1-1	CASSQGQGIRNTEAFF	TGCGCCAGCAGCCAAGGACAGGGCATACGGAACACTGAAGCTTTCTTT
TRBD1	TRBV6-1	NA	TRBJ2-7	CASSESGTGLVGKPYEQYF	TGTGCCAGCAGTGAATCCGGGACAGGGTTGGTCGGTAAACCCTACGAGCAGTACTTC
NA	TRBV19	NA	TRBJ2-7	CASSKGPRSYEQYF	TGTGCCAGTAGTAAGGGTCCGAGATCCTACGAGCAGTACTTC
TRBD1	TRBV27	NA	TRBJ2-7	CASSQLGGQGPGEQYF	TGTGCCAGCAGCCAACTAGGGGGACAGGGACCCGGCGAGCAGTACTTC
TRBD1	TRBV6-1	once	TRBJ1-1	CASSPGQGARTEAFF	TGTGCCAGCAGTCCGGGACAGGGGGCGAGGACTGAAGCTTTCTTT
TRBD1	TRBV4-1	NA	TRBJ1-3	CASSQGDSQTGNTIYF	TGCGCCAGCAGCCAAGGGGACAGCCAGACGGGAAACACCATATATTTT
NA	TRBV27	NA	TRBJ2-1	CASSSPPTGTRGEQFF	TGTGCCAGCAGCTCCCCTCCTACCGGGACCCGCGGTGAGCAGTTCTTC
NA	TRBV19	NA	TRBJ2-1	CASSPGTGSYNEQFF	TGTGCCAGTAGTCCCGGGACGGGCTCCTACAATGAGCAGTTCTTC
NA	TRBV29-1	NA	TRBJ2-1	CSVRGEPPLEQFF	TGCAGCGTCCGGGGCGAACCTCCTCTCGAGCAGTTCTTC
NA	TRBV19	NA	TRBJ2-2	CASSQGLGTGELFF	TGTGCCAGTAGTCAGGGCTTGGGCACCGGGGAGCTGTTTTTT
TRBD2	TRBV4-3	once	TRBJ2-1	CASSQGLGLAGGNEQFF	TGCGCCAGCAGCCAAGGCCTCGGACTAGCGGGAGGCAATGAGCAGTTCTTC
TRBD2	TRBV14	NA	TRBJ2-1	CASSTQPQGGVNEQFF	TGTGCCAGCAGCACACAACCGCAGGGAGGGGTAAATGAGCAGTTCTTC
NA	TRBV4-3	NA	TRBJ1-4	CASSQDRIIPGALALKLFF	TGCGCCAGCAGCCAAGATCGAATTATTCCGGGGGCATTAGCGCTAAAACTGTTTTTT
TRBD1	TRBV19	NA	TRBJ2-7	CASSPGTDPYEQYF	TGTGCCAGTAGTCCGGGGACAGACCCTTACGAGCAGTACTTC
NA	TRBV6-5	NA	TRBJ1-5	CASRQDGNQPQHF	TGTGCCAGCAGACAGGACGGGAATCAGCCCCAGCATTTT
NA	TRBV7-2	NA	TRBJ2-1	CASSLDRSYNEQFF	TGTGCCAGCAGCTTAGACAGGTCTTACAATGAGCAGTTCTTC
NA	TRBV28	NA	TRBJ2-1	CASSQRFGNEQFF	TGTGCCAGCAGCCAAAGGTTTGGAAATGAGCAGTTCTTC
TRBD1	TRBV19	NA	TRBJ2-7	CARGTGWYEQYF	TGTGCCAGAGGGACAGGGTGGTACGAGCAGTACTTC
NA	TRBV5-4	NA	TRBJ2-7	CASSPTGQGIAGGQAQYF	TGTGCCAGCAGCCCGACGGGACAGGGAATAGCGGGAGGTCAGGCGCAGTACTTC
TRBD1	TRBV2	NA	TRBJ2-5	CASRPGTGAGIQETQYF	TGTGCCAGCAGACCCGGGACAGGGGCGGGGATCCAAGAGACCCAGTACTTC
NA	TRBV10-3	NA	TRBJ2-7	CAISDRVNYEQYF	TGTGCCATCAGTGACAGGGTTAACTACGAGCAGTACTTC
NA	TRBV13	NA	TRBJ2-2	CASSLGRQENTGELFF	TGTGCCAGCAGCTTAGGCCGCCAGGAGAACACCGGGGAGCTGTTTTTT
NA	TRBV7-9	NA	TRBJ2-7	CASSLRPAGQIFTYEQYF	TGTGCCAGCAGCTTACGCCCTGCAGGGCAAATCTTTACCTACGAGCAGTACTTC
NA	TRBV30	NA	TRBJ1-3	CAWNPQNNHSGNTIYF	TGTGCCTGGAATCCTCAAAATAACCACTCTGGAAACACCATATATTTT
TRBD2	TRBV5-1	NA	TRBJ2-1	CASSFRLGLAGAPYNEQFF	TGCGCCAGCAGCTTTCGTCTCGGACTAGCGGGAGCCCCCTACAATGAGCAGTTCTTC
NA	TRBV5-1	NA	TRBJ2-7	CASAENPLRSYEQYF	TGCGCCAGCGCCGAAAACCCATTAAGATCCTACGAGCAGTACTTC
NA	TRBV7-2	NA	TRBJ2-1	CASSLDTPQDEQFF	TGTGCCAGCAGCTTAGACACGCCTCAAGATGAGCAGTTCTTC
NA	TRBV6-6	NA	TRBJ1-3	CASSYSRGSGNTIYF	TGTGCCAGCAGTTACTCGAGGGGGTCTGGAAACACCATATATTTT
NA	TRBV7-8	once	TRBJ1-2	CASSLDTAANYGYTF	TGTGCCAGCAGCTTAGATACAGCCGCTAACTATGGCTACACCTTC
TRBD2	TRBV10-3	NA	TRBJ2-3	CAISGPGVGLATSTDTQYF	TGTGCCATCAGTGGCCCAGGGGTAGGACTAGCGACCAGCACAGATACGCAGTATTTT
NA	TRBV28	NA	TRBJ2-4	CASSLWDSNIQYF	TGTGCCAGCAGTTTATGGGACTCAAACATTCAGTACTTC
TRBD2	TRBV7-9	NA	TRBJ2-5	CASSWSTSGAEETQYF	TGTGCCAGCAGCTGGTCGACTAGCGGGGCAGAAGAGACCCAGTACTTC
NA	TRBV6-6	once	TRBJ2-1	CASSYSPSVNEQFF	TGTGCCAGCAGTTACAGCCCTAGCGTGAATGAGCAGTTCTTC
NA	TRBV4-2	NA	TRBJ2-7	CASSQEPGYEQYF	TGTGCCAGCAGCCAAGAACCGGGATACGAGCAGTACTTC
NA	TRBV7-9	NA	TRBJ1-1	CASSISLNTEAFF	TGTGCCAGCAGCATTAGTTTGAACACTGAAGCTTTCTTT
NA	TRBV30	NA	TRBJ2-5	CAWSVFGYRNQETQYF	TGTGCCTGGAGTGTTTTCGGGTACAGGAATCAAGAGACCCAGTACTTC
NA	TRBV4-1	few	TRBJ1-1	CASSQAHGGRGAFF	TGCGCCAGCAGCCAAGCACACGGGGGGCGCGGAGCTTTCTTT
NA	TRBV11-2	NA	TRBJ2-1	CASSLVSNEQFF	TGTGCCAGCAGCTTAGTTTCCAATGAGCAGTTCTTC
NA	TRBV6-5	NA	TRBJ2-3	CASSYRAGRTDTQYF	TGTGCCAGCAGTTACAGGGCAGGGCGCACAGATACGCAGTATTTT
NA	TRBV21-1	NA	TRBJ1-5	CASRRGENPLYGQPQHF	TGTGCCAGCAGGAGAGGGGAAAACCCCCTATACGGTCAGCCCCAGCATTTT
NA	TRBV6-6	NA	TRBJ1-1	CASGDRRMNTEAFF	TGTGCCAGCGGGGACCGACGGATGAACACTGAAGCTTTCTTT
TRBD2	TRBV5-4	NA	TRBJ2-5	CASSLAGGGGETQYF	TGTGCCAGCAGCTTGGCGGGCGGGGGGGGAGAGACCCAGTACTTC